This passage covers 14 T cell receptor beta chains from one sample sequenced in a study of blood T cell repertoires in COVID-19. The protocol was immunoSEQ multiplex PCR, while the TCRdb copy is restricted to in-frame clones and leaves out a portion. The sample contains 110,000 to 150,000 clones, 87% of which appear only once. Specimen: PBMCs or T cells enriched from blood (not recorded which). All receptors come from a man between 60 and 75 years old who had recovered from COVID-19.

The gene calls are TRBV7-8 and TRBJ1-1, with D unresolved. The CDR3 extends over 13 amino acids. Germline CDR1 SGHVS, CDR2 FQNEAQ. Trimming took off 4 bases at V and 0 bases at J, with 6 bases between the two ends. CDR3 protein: CASSSEVNTEAFF. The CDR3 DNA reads TGTGCCAGCAGCTCAGAAGTGAACACTGAAGCTTTCTTT. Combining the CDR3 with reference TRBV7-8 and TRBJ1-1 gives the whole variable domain GAGVSQSPRYKVAKRGQDVALRCDPISGHVSLFWYQQALGQGPEFLTYFQNEAQLDKSGLPSDRFFAERPEGSVSTLKIQRTQQEDSAVYLCASSSEVNTEAFFGQGTRLTVV.

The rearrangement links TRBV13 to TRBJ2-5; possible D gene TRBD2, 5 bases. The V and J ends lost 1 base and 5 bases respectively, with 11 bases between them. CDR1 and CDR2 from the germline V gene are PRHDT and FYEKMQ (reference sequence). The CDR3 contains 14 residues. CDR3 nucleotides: TGTGCCAGCAGCTTAGAGCGGCGCCGGGAGACCCAGTACTTC. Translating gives CASSLERRRETQYF.

The CDR3 region has the DNA TGTGCCAGCAGCCAAGCAGGAACCGGTTACAATGAGCAGTTCTTC. This gives the protein CASSQAGTGYNEQFF. The rearrangement uses TRBV3-1 (or the pseudogene TRBV3-2) and TRBJ2-1; D remains ambiguous. The V end lost 1 base, the J end lost 4 bases, and 11 bases lay between the germline ends. There are 15 residues in the CDR3. Germline CDR1 is LGHDT and CDR2 is YNNKEL (reference sequence).

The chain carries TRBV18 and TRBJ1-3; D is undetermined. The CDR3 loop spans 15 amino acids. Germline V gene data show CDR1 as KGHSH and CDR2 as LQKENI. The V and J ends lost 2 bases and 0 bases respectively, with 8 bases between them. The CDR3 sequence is CASSPSAFSGNTIYF. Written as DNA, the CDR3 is TGTGCCAGCTCACCAAGCGCTTTCTCTGGAAACACCATATATTTT.

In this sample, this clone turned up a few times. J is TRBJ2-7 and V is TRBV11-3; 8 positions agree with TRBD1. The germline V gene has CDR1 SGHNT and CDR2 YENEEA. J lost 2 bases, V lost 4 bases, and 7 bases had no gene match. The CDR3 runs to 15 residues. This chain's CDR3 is CASSSRTGPTYEQYF. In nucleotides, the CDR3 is TGTGCCAGCAGCTCCCGGACAGGGCCCACCTACGAGCAGTACTTC.

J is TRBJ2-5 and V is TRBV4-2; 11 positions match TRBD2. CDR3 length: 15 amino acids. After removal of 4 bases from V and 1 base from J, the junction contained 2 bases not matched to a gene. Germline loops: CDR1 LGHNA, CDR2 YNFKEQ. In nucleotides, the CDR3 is TGTGCCAGCAGCCGTAGCGGGGGGGCCCAAGAGACCCAGTACTTC. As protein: CASSRSGGAQETQYF.

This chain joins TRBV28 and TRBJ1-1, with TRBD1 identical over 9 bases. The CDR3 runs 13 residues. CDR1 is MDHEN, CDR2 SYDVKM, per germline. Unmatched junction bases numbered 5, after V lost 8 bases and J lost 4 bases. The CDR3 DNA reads TGTGCCAGCGTTACAGGGGGCCGCACTGAAGCTTTCTTT. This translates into CASVTGGRTEAFF.

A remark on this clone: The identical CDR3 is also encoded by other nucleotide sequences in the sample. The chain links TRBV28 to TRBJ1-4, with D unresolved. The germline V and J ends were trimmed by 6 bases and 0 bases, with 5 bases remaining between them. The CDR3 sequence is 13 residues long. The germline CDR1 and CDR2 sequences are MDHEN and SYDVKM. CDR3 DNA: TGTGCCAGCAGGAGATCAACTAATGAAAAACTGTTTTTT. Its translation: CASRRSTNEKLFF.

CDR3 coding DNA: TGTGCCAGCAGCTTTGGGACAGGGACCTACGAGCAGTACTTC. Its protein is CASSFGTGTYEQYF. The chain has TRBV11-2 and TRBJ2-7; 9 nucleotides line up with TRBD1. The CDR3 extends over 14 amino acids. The V and J ends lost 3 bases and 2 bases, in that order; junction bases with no gene match: 2. Per germline, CDR1 SGHAT and CDR2 FQNNGV.

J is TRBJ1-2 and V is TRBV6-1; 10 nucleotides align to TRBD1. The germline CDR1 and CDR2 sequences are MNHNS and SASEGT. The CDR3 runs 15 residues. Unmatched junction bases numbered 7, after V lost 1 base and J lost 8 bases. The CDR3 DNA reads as TGTGCCAGCAGTGAAGGACAGGGGGCGATTGAAGGCTACACCTTC. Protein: CASSEGQGAIEGYTF.

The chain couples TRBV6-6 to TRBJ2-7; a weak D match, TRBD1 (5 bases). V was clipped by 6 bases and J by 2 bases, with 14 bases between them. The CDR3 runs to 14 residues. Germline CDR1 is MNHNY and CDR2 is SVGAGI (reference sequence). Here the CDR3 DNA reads TGTGCCAGCAGCAGTCTGGGGCAGACCTACGAGCAGTACTTC. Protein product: CASSSLGQTYEQYF.

CDR3 nucleotides: TGTGCCAGCAGCGTACAGGGGAGGGGGGACGATGAGCAGTTCTTC. Translation gives CASSVQGRGDDEQFF. The rearrangement uses TRBV9 and TRBJ2-1, with a weak D call TRBD2 (7 bases). V was trimmed by 1 base and J by 8 bases, leaving 16 bases between them. CDR3 length equals 15 residues. From germline, CDR1 is SGDLS and CDR2 YYNGEE.

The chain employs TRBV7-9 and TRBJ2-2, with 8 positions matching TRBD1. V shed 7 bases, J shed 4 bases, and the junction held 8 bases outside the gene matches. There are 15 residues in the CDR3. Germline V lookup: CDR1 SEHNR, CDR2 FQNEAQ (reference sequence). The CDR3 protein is CASIPGQATTGELFF. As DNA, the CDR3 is TGTGCCAGCATCCCGGGACAGGCTACCACCGGGGAGCTGTTTTTT.

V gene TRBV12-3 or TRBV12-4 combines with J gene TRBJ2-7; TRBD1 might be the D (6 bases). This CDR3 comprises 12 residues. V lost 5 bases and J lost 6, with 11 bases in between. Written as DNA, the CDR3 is TGTGCCAGCAGTCCGGGACATCGCGAGCAGTACTTC. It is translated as CASSPGHREQYF.